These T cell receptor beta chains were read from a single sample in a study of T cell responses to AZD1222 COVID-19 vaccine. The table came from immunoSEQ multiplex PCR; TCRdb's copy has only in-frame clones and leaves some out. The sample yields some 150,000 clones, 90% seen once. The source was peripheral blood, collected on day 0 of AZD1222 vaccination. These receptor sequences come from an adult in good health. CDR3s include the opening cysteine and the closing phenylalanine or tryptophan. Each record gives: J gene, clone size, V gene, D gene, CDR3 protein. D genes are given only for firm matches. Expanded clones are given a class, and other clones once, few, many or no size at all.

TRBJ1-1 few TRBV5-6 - CASSLFRTNTEAFF
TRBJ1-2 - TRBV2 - CASSEMTGRRYGYTF
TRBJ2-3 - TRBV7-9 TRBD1 CASSSGTGVTDTQYF
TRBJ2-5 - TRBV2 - CASSEGPGVGETQYF
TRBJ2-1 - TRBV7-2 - CASSERRTYNEQFF
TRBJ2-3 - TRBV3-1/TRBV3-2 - CASSHNRDTQYF
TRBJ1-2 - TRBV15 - CATSRTTGIGYTF
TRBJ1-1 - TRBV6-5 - CASSYQAATVEAFF
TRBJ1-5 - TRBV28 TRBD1 CASTQGLTGGNRGNQPQHF
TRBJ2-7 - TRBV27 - CASSFYPGGLYEQYF
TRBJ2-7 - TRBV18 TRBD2 CASSPGLELYEQYF
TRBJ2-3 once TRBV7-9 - CASSSRGASTDTQYF
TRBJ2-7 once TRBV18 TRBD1 CASGPGQTYEQYF
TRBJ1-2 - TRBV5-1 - CASSLARDTDYGYTF
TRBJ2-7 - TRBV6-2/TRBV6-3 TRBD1 CASSLQGALSYEQYF
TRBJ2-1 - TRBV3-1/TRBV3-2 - CASSQDWNLASPYNEQFF
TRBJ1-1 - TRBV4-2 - CASSQAGENTEAFF
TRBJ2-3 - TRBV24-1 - CATSDLRRGTDTQYF
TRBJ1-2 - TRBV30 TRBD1 CAWRGQGGGYTF
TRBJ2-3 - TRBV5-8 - CASSFTGSSTDTQYF
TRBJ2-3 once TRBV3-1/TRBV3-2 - CASSQDSLGRGPHSTDTQYF
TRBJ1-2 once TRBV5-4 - CASSLETSPAGGYTF
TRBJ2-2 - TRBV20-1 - CSARSGRELFF
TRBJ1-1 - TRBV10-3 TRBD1 CAISESTGDTEAFF
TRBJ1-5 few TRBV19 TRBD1 CASSRTGINQPQHF
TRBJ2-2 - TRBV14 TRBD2 CASSQYSGTSGSKGTGELFF
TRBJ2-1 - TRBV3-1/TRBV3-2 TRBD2 CASSQRGSGSSYNEQFF
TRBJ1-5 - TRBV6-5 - CASSTRGFDQPQHF
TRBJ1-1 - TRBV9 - CASSVMDGDTEAFF